Sequencing of this T cell receptor (beta chain) was carried out in a study of cytomegalovirus exposure and HLA in healthy donors. Study-wide context: Some 180 million T cells yielded 117 million unique TCR beta sequences in earlier analysis. Study-wide results and caveats: In a later analysis, TCR beta V- and J-gene trimming showed a link to a missense DCLRE1C variant. Relative to equally common others, HLA-associated TCR beta chains showed greater clonal expansion in a later analysis.

The study ran its PCR with 60 Vbeta and 13 Jbeta primers. TCRdb's copy holds only in-frame clones and misses some; the assay was immunoSEQ multiplex PCR. Its table records about 160,000 clones. The CDR3 length is 18 residues. Germline V CDR1 and CDR2: SGHNT, YENEEA. J gave up 0 bases and V 1 base, and 9 bases lay outside the gene matches. Regarding this clone: Its antigen is currently unknown.

The chain has TRBV11-3 and TRBJ2-5, with 9 bases matching TRBD2. Source material: PBMCs. This TCR came from a man between 25 and 39 years old in good health and CMV-seronegative. In nucleotides, the CDR3 is TGTGCCAGCAGCTTAGGGTTGACTAGCGGCGCGTACCAAGAGACCCAGTACTTC. Translation: CASSLGLTSGAYQETQYF. Using reference TRBV11-3 and TRBJ2-5 for the parts outside the CDR3, the full variable domain is EAGVVQSPRYKIIEKKQPVAFWCNPISGHNTLYWYLQNLGQGPELLIRYENEEAVDDSQLPKDRFSAERLKGVDSTLKIQPAELGDSAVYLCASSLGLTSGAYQETQYFGPGTRLLVL.